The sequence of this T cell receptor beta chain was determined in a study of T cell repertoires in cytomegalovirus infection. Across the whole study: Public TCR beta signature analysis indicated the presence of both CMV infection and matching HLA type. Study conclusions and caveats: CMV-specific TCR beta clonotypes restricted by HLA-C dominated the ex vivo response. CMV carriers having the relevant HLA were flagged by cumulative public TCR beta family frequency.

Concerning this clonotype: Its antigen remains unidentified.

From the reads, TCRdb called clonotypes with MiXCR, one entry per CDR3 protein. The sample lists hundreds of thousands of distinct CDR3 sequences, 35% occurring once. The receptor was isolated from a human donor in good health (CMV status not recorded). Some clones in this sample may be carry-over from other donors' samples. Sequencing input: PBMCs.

The CDR3 protein is CASRTPGQRNSPLHF. The CDR3 DNA sequence: TGTGCCAGCAGGACACCGGGACAGCGGAATTCACCCCTCCACTTT. V gene TRBV6-2 or TRBV6-3 combines with J gene TRBJ1-6; 7 bases map to TRBD1. The germline V gene has CDR1 MNHEY and CDR2 SVGEGT. With 6 bases clipped from V and 7 bases from J, the junction kept 9 bases outside the gene matches. The CDR3 spans 15 residues.